This T cell receptor (beta chain) appears in the sequencing data of a study of PD-1 blockade in classical Hodgkin lymphoma. Looked up from germline, CDR1 is GTSNPN and CDR2 is SVGIG (reference sequence). The CDR3 is 12 amino acids. V was clipped by 8 bases and J by 4 bases; unmatched bases: 7. As to time point: cycle 4 day 1 (C4D1), after about 6 weeks of nivolumab. Every patient was affected by relapse after autologous stem cell transplantation, while exposure to brentuximab vedotin was not uniform. Data came from immunoSEQ multiplex PCR; TCRdb stores just in-frame clones and leaves some out. The data hold tens of thousands of clones, with about nine tenths observed a single time.

The receptor comes from a human donor with classical Hodgkin lymphoma. The input for sequencing was peripheral blood mononuclear cells (PBMCs), taken before the fourth cycle of nivolumab. The V gene is TRBV30, the J gene TRBJ2-7; 8 nucleotides match TRBD1. CDR3 residues: CAGLGQAYEQYF. DNA of the CDR3: TGTGCCGGCTTGGGACAGGCGTACGAGCAGTACTTC.